The sequence of this T cell receptor delta chain was determined in a study of TRDV2 sequences in healthy donors (dated by TCRdb to 2018 to 2020). As for the study more broadly: Under 25 single-cell-derived gamma9delta2 T cell clones spanning the full range of antitumor activity were TCR-sequenced and traced within the bulk repertoire.

Libraries were built with PCR. The instrument given in TCRdb is Illumina MiSeq. Concerning the study's data processing: When TRDV repertoire clonotype frequencies were reported, any clonotype that had only a single read was left out. TCRdb called clones from the public reads with CATT, and repeated DNA sequences were later combined into one row. Clone size and V and J calls follow TCRdb, not the original study. The sample table contains some 980 delta-chain clones; only one count was recorded for around 63% of them. The ten most abundant clones make up under 20% of the sample. By its share of the sample, this clone is large (0.1 to 1%). Its antigen is currently not known. No qualities accompany the bases; no much larger clone lies one base away. Findings and caveats that apply to the study as a whole: The observed TCRdelta repertoires were found to be highly focused, yet no correlation was observed between clonotype frequency and the antitumor functional potential of the respective clone. The TCRdelta clonotypes of several highly reactive clones appeared rare, since those clonotypes could not be detected in the bulk sequencing data from the donors of those clones.

Bulk sequencing of complete TCR delta chain (Vdelta2) repertoires was used to follow how often functionally characterized gamma9delta2 T cell clones occurred. The Dutch blood bank was the source from which peripheral blood of anonymous healthy donors was purchased. The gamma9delta2 T cells examined in the study came from the peripheral blood of healthy donors. From its cysteine to its phenylalanine, the CDR3 spans 17 amino acids. CDR3 DNA only is kept here, 51 bases in frame from base 1. The germline V gene encodes CDR1 GEAIGNYY and CDR2 EKD. Clipping removes 1 base from V and 0 bases from J, with 9 as the unmatched junction base count.

The chain is assembled from TRDV2 and TRDJ1, and 8 junctional nucleotides match TRDD3. The TCR was taken from a human donor in good health. Sequencing used Vd2+ gamma-delta T cells from blood. What the cell subset or site label conveys for this sample: TCR Vdelta2-expressing (gamma9delta2) T cells. The encoded CDR3 is CACDTVGDLSYTDKLIF. The bases read TGTGCCTGTGACACGGTGGGGGATTTGTCGTACACCGATAAACTCATCTTT.